The rows below give T cell receptor beta chains drawn from one sample of a study of early T cells in non-severe SARS-CoV-2 infection. From the 5' RACE reads, TCRdb called clonotypes with MiXCR, one entry per CDR3 protein. The data hold about 71,000 distinct CDR3 sequences, with approximately 15% observed a single time. The sequences come from whole blood, collected at baseline. The receptors were sampled from an adult who was a healthcare worker with PCR-confirmed SARS-CoV-2 infection or an uninfected control (not recorded which). CDR3s include the opening cysteine and the closing phenylalanine or tryptophan. A D gene is named only where the DNA matches it firmly. The size entry is marked missing in some rows and otherwise reads once, few, many or a size class.

j_gene | v_gene | d_gene | abundance | CDR3nt | CDR3aa
TRBJ2-1 | TRBV6-5 | TRBD2 | few | TGTGCCAGCAGTTCACTAGCGGGAGGCCTCTCCTACAATGAGCAGTTCTTC | CASSSLAGGLSYNEQFF
TRBJ2-1 | TRBV2 | NA | few | TGTGCCAGCAGTTTCCCCAGGGGAGGCGGGGACCCCTACAATGAGCAGTTCTTC | CASSFPRGGGDPYNEQFF
TRBJ1-5 | TRBV18 | NA | many | TGTGCCAGCTCACCACCGGACGGCATCAATCAGCCCCAGCATTTT | CASSPPDGINQPQHF
TRBJ1-1 | TRBV4-1 | NA | NA | TGCGCCAGCAGCCAAGATCAGCGGGAGACTGAAGCTTTCTTT | CASSQDQRETEAFF
TRBJ2-5 | TRBV13 | NA | few | TGTGCCAGCAGCTTAAACCTGGGCTACCAAGAGACCCAGTACTTC | CASSLNLGYQETQYF
TRBJ2-5 | TRBV24-1 | NA | many | TGTGCCACCAGTGATCCCCGGGTCCCACAAGAGACCCAGTACTTC | CATSDPRVPQETQYF
TRBJ1-5 | TRBV28 | NA | NA | TGTGCCAGCAGCAGACACCCGCGTAGCAATCAGCCCCAGCATTTT | CASSRHPRSNQPQHF
TRBJ1-5 | TRBV29-1 | TRBD1 | NA | TGCAGCGTGGGGACAGGGGCCACTCAGCCCCAGCATTTT | CSVGTGATQPQHF
TRBJ2-3 | TRBV7-3 | TRBD1 | NA | TGTGCCAGCAGCTTCGGGACAGGGAAGGGCTCAGATACGCAGTATTTT | CASSFGTGKGSDTQYF
TRBJ2-3 | TRBV27 | NA | few | TGTGCCAGCTGGAGGGCAGGGGGTTCAGATACGCAGTATTTT | CASWRAGGSDTQYF
TRBJ2-1 | TRBV19 | NA | NA | TGTGCCAGTAGTATAGACCAACAGGGCTACAATGAGCAGTTCTTC | CASSIDQQGYNEQFF
TRBJ2-5 | TRBV19 | NA | many | TGTGCCAGTAGTATAACCGGGACGGTCCGATGGGCCCAGTACTTC | CASSITGTVRWAQYF
TRBJ2-7 | TRBV28 | NA | few | TGTGCCAGCAGGGGGGTCTCCAACGAGCAGTACTTC | CASRGVSNEQYF
TRBJ2-7 | TRBV19 | TRBD1 | many | TGTGCCAGTAGTTCGCCAGGGGGCGTAAACTCCTACGAGCAGTACTTC | CASSSPGGVNSYEQYF
TRBJ2-3 | TRBV28 | NA | few | TGTGCCAGCAGTCTCCCCCCCACAGATACGCAGTATTTT | CASSLPPTDTQYF
TRBJ2-7 | TRBV10-3 | NA | many | TGTGCCATCAGTGAGGCGAGGAGCTCCTACGAGCAGTACTTC | CAISEARSSYEQYF
TRBJ2-1 | TRBV29-1 | NA | many | TGCAGCGTTGAGCCACCGCCGAGCTACAATGAGCAGTTCTTC | CSVEPPPSYNEQFF
TRBJ2-5 | TRBV19 | NA | NA | TGTGCCAGTAGTATACGAGTTGGGCAGTCAAAGACCCAGTACTTC | CASSIRVGQSKTQYF